This T cell receptor (beta chain) was sequenced for a study of T cell responses to AZD1222 COVID-19 vaccine. As concerns this clone: Its antigen is not known.

Libraries were prepared by immunoSEQ multiplex PCR; TCRdb keeps only in-frame clonotypes and omits some of them. The repertoire holds roughly 49,000 clones, with approximately 79% as singletons. Germline-derived CDR1 and CDR2 are SGHVS and FNYEAQ. This CDR3 is 15 amino acids long. Trimming removed 1 base at V and 2 bases at J, with 10 bases between. Study-level points and caveats: Spike-wide vaccine-associated CD4 TCRs dominated at 160-218 and 743-854. Vaccination with two AZD1222 doses was followed by a rise in Spike-specific TCR breadth and depth. Donors, mostly white British, included more females; clonal diversity was possibly underestimated. The study sampled repertoires only after the peak T cell response.

The source material was peripheral blood, sampled on day 0 of MenACWY control vaccination. This clonotype was obtained from an adult in good health. The chain couples TRBV7-6 to TRBJ2-3, with D possibly being TRBD2 (6 bases). The CDR3 loop is CASSLEGGTTDTQYF. CDR3 DNA sequence: TGTGCCAGCAGCTTAGAGGGCGGGACCACAGATACGCAGTATTTT.